This TCR beta chain was obtained from a study of read filtering for tumor transcriptome and immune sequencing (dated by TCRdb to about 2020). About the full investigation: The cohort was composed of some 16 male and 13 to 15 female patients, with a mean age of approximately 72 years and an age range of roughly 47 to 80. As a main aim, a read-filtering strategy for immune repertoire data was addressed, with the specific question being whether clonotypes supported by a single read should be removed. By revised international staging, roughly 8 patients were R-ISS I, about 17 were R-ISS II and more than five were R-ISS III. Using the same bone marrow samples, the study ran both targeted immune repertoire sequencing and bulk whole-transcriptome sequencing and then compared the TCR repertoires from each method. Per sample, about 4 to 10.27 million TCR-region mapped reads were obtained with IR-seq, compared with only 85 to 1273 with RNA-seq. After DNase treatment, whole-transcriptome libraries were prepared with the TruSeq RNA Access Library Prep Kit. What the research found in general, with its limitations: Compared with RNA-seq, IR-seq captured clonotypes at much greater depth and more reliably, and a smaller IR-seq throughput was enough to identify most of the shared clonotypes. The correlation between IR-seq and RNA-seq shared clonotype proportions rose when single-read clonotypes were removed. In IR-seq, 80% to 85% of clonotypes but about 3.5% of total reads were represented by single-read clonotypes, whereas in RNA-seq, 74.6% of clonotypes and around 45% of reads were represented by single-read clonotypes. The sorted CD138-negative fraction was a mixed bone marrow immune population, not purified T cells.

From a lookup of the germline V gene (reference sequence), CDR1 and CDR2 are SGHNT and YYREEE. From its cysteine to its phenylalanine, the CDR3 spans 16 amino acids. Kept here is only the CDR3 DNA, which spans 48 bases and is read in frame from base 1. TCR libraries were constructed from 400 ng RNA using the Immunoverse kit, and molecular barcoded adaptors covering alpha/delta and beta/gamma chains were employed. The same RNA used for transcriptome sequencing was used for TCR library preparation. Sequencing of the TCR libraries was done on an Illumina HiSeq 4000 with 2 x 150 cycles. The study's own analysis went as follows. Using MiXCR, which included quality filtering and error correction, TCR reads were aligned to human V, D, J and C references and then assembled into CDR3 clonotypes. Clonotype counts and gene usage diversity were analyzed with the tcR package in R. For inspection of raw mapping reads, RNA-seq reads were mapped by STAR aligner version 2.5.3a onto GRCh37 of the human genome. To test how sequencing depth affects detected clonotypes, IR-seq fastq files were randomly downsampled with Seqtk 1.3. The public reads were quality trimmed at Q25 with fastp and then assembled into clones with MiXCR by TCRdb, keeping productive beta chains. Every entry covers one CDR3 protein and lists the most common genes and DNA from its rows. These V and J calls derive from TCRdb rather than the authors' analysis. This sample is represented by roughly 27,000 distinct CDR3 sequences; around an eighth of them were singletons. The ten most abundant clones make up roughly 44% of the sample.

Every patient had bone marrow sampled at the time of active disease. Isolation of bone marrow mononuclear cells was performed by Ficoll-Hypaque density gradient centrifugation. Myeloma plasma cells were removed and CD138-negative cells were obtained by negative selection following labeling with CD138 magnetic microbeads on a MACS separator. The purity of the isolated cells was checked by flow cytometry with CD138 antibodies on an Attune NxT. TRIzol reagent was used to extract total RNA, which was then quantified with a NanoDrop spectrophotometer. For each patient, the CD138-negative bone marrow sample underwent paired RNA-seq and IR-seq. This clonotype has more than one count but fewer than ten. The specificity of this receptor is unknown. The junction does not match germline at one end; this may be a read error.

Material for sequencing was a population of CD138-negative cells sorted from bone marrow. The cell subset or site label for this specimen denotes: bone marrow mononuclear cells depleted of CD138+ plasma/myeloma cells by negative magnetic selection. Here the chain combines TRBV5-4 and TRBJ2-1; no D gene can be assigned with confidence. This sequence was found in a donor at least 40 years old with multiple myeloma. The nucleotide sequence is TGTGCCAACAGCTCTGGTGGCAAGAGCTCCTACAATGAGCAATTCTTC. Its amino acids are CANSSGGKSSYNEQFF.